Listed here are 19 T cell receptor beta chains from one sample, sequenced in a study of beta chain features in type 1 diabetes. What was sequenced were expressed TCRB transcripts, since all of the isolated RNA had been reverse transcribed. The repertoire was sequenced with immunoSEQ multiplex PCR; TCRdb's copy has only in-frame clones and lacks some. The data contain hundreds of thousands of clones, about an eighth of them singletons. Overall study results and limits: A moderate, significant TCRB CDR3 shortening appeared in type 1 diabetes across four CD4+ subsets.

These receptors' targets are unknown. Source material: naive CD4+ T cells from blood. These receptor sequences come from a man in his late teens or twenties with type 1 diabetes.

The CDR3 reads CASRSRAGTDTQYF. CDR3 DNA sequence: TGTGCCAGTAGATCCAGGGCCGGCACAGATACGCAGTATTTT. The V gene is TRBV19, the J gene TRBJ2-3; D is perhaps TRBD1 (5 bases). V dropped 6 bases and J dropped 1 base, with 11 bases sitting between them. Germline V gives CDR1 LNHDA, CDR2 SQIVND (reference sequence). The CDR3 totals 14 residues.

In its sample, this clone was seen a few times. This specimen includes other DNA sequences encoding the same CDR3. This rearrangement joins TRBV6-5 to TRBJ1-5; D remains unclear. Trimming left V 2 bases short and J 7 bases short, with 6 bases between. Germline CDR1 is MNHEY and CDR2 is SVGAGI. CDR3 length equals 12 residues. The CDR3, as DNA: TGTGCCAGCAGTTACCCCGGGCAGCCCCAGCATTTT. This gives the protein CASSYPGQPQHF.

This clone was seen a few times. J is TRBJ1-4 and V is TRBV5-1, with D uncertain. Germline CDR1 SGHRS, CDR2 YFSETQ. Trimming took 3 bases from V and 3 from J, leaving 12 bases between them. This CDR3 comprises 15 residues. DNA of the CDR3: TGCGCCAGCAGCTCCCGTGGGAACCCTAATGAAAAACTGTTTTTT. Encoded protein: CASSSRGNPNEKLFF.

CDR3 in amino acids: CASSWDRITDNEQFF. CDR3 nucleotide sequence: TGCGCCAGCAGCTGGGACAGAATAACGGACAATGAGCAGTTCTTC. The chain has TRBV5-1 and TRBJ2-1; 7 bases agree with TRBD1. The CDR3 sequence is 15 residues long. Trimming removed 3 bases from V and 5 bases from J; junction bases left unmatched: 8. Germline assignment: CDR1 SGHRS and CDR2 YFSETQ.

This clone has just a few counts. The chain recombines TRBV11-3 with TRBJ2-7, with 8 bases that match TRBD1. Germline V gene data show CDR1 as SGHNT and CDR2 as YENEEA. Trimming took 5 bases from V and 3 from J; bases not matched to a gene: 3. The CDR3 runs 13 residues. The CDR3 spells CASSRDRGYEQYF. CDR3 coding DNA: TGTGCCAGCAGCCGAGACAGGGGCTACGAGCAGTACTTC.

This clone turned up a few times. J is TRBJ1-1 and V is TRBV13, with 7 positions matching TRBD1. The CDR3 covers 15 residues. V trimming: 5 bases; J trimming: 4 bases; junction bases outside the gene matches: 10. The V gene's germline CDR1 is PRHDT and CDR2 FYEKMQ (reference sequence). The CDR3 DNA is TGTGCCAGCAGCCTAAGGGGACAGCTCCCCACTGAAGCTTTCTTT. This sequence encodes CASSLRGQLPTEAFF.

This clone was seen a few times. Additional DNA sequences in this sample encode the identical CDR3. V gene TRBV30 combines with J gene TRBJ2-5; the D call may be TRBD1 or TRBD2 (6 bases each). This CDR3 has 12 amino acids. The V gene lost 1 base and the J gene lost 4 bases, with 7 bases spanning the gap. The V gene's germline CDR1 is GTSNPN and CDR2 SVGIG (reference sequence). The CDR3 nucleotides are TGTGCCTGGAGTGAGGGGGGAGAGACCCAGTACTTC. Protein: CAWSEGGETQYF.

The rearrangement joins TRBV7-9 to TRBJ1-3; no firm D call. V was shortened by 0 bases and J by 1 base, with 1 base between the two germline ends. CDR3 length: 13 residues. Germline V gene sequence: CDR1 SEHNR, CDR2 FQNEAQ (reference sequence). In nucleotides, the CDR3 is TGTGCCAGCAGCTTAGCGTCTGGAAACACCATATATTTT. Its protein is CASSLASGNTIYF.

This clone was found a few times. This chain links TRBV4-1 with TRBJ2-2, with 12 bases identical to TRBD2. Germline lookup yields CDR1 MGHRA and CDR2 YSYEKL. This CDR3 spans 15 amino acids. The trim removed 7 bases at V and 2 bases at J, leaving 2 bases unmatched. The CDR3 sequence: CASKLAGGNTGELFF. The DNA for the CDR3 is TGCGCCAGCAAACTAGCGGGGGGCAACACCGGGGAGCTGTTTTTT.

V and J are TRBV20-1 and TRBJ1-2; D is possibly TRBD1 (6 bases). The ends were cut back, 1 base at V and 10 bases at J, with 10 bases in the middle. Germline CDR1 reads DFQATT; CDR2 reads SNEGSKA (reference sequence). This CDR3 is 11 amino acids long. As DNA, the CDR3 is TGCAGTGCTAGAGGAGGGGGTGACTACACCTTC. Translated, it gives CSARGGGDYTF.

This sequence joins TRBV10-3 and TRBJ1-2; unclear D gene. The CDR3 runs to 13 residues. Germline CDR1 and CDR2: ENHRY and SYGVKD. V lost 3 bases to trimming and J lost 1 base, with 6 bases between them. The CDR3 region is CAISEQINYGYTF. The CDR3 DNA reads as TGTGCCATCAGTGAACAGATTAACTATGGCTACACCTTC.

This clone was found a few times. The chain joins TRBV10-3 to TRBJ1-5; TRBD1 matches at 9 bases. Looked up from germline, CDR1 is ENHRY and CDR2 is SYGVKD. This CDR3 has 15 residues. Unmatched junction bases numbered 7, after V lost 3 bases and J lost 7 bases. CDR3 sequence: CAISDDRGFRQPQHF. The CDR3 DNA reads TGTGCCATCAGTGATGACAGGGGGTTTCGCCAGCCCCAGCATTTT.

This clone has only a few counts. CDR3 in amino acids: CSVARAGGAKNTEAFF. In nucleotides, the CDR3 is TGCAGCGTTGCTCGGGCAGGGGGCGCGAAGAACACTGAAGCTTTCTTT. V gene TRBV29-1 combines with J gene TRBJ1-1, with 8 bases fitting TRBD1. The trim removed 4 bases at V and 1 base at J, leaving 11 bases unmatched. The germline gives CDR1 SQVTM, CDR2 ANQGSEA. This CDR3 is built from 16 residues.

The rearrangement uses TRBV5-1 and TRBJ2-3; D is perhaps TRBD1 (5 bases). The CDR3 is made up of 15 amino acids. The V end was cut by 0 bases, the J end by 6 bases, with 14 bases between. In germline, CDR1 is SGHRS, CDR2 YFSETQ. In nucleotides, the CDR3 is TGCGCCAGCAGCTTGGGGTACCCAGGGCAGGATACGCAGTATTTT. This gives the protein CASSLGYPGQDTQYF.

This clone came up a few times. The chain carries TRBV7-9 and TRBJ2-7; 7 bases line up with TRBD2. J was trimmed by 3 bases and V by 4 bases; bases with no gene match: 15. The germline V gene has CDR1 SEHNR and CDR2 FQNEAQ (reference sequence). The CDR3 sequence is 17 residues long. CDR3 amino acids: CASSSRTRTPGGYEQYF. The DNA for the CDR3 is TGTGCCAGCAGCTCACGGACCCGGACGCCGGGGGGCTACGAGCAGTACTTC.

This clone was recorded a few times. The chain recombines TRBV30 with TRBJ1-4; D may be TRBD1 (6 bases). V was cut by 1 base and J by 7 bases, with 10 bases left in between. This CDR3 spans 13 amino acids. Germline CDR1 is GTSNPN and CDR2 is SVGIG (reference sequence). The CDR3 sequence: CAWSAQGAEKLFF. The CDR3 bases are TGTGCCTGGAGTGCACAGGGAGCTGAAAAACTGTTTTTT. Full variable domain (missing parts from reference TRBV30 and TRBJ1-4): SQTIHQWPATLVQPVGSPLSLECTVEGTSNPNLYWYRQAAGRGLQLLFYSVGIGQISSEVPQNLSASRPQDRQFILSSKKLLLSDSGFYLCAWSAQGAEKLFFGSGTQLSVL.

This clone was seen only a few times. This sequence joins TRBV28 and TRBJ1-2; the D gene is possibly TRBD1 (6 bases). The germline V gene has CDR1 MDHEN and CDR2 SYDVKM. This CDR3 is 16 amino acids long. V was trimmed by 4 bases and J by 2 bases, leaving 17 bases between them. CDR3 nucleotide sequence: TGTGCCAGCAGTTCTGGGGGCGCGGCGCCGAACTATGGCTACACCTTC. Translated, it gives CASSSGGAAPNYGYTF.

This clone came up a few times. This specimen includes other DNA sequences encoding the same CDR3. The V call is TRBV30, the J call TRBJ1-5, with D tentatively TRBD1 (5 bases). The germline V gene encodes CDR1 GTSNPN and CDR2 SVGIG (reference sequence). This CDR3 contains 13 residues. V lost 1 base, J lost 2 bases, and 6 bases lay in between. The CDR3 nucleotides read TGTGCCTGGAGTGGAGGGGGCAATCAGCCCCAGCATTTT. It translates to CAWSGGGNQPQHF.

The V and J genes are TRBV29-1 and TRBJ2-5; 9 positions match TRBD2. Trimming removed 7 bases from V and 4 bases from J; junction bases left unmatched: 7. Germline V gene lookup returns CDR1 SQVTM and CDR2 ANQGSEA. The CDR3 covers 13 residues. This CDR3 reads CSERGAGGETQYF. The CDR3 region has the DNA TGCAGCGAGCGGGGGGCCGGGGGAGAGACCCAGTACTTC.